This T cell receptor beta chain came from a study of cytomegalovirus exposure and HLA in healthy donors (dated by TCRdb to the late 2010s). Looking at the study overall: In an earlier analysis of roughly 590 of the donors, around 300 Gb of sequence data and 90 million to 120 million unique TCR beta sequences from about 179 million T cells were reported. The number of typed donors differed by locus: 629-630 for A, B, C, DRB1 and DQB1; approximately 520 for DQA1; 600 to 610 for DPA1; and some 470 for DPB1. Among about 410 genotyped donors of the cohort, an average of approximately 220,000 unique TCR beta nucleotide sequences was sequenced per donor, of which about 18% were non-productive. Both class I and class II loci were covered by HLA typing, at four-digit resolution. An early release that covered 500 to 800 HLA-typed donors contained approximately 300 gigabases of sequencing data and tens of millions of unique TCR sequences. To predict cytomegalovirus infection status, the study brought together high-throughput TCR immunosequencing, statistical association of individual TCRs with disease status, and machine learning. The aim of the study was to test whether cataloging public T cell receptors could identify signatures of past pathogen exposure. In an earlier analysis of roughly 600 of the donors, high-throughput TCR beta sequencing was used to judge whether each TCR beta V gene segment behaved as functional or pseudogenic. Along with the roughly 670-subject first cohort, a separate validation cohort of over a hundred different subjects was used. Five DR-DQ haplotypes were treated as single units for association and clustering because of strong linkage in the cohort. Of the approximately 400 genotyped donors, 70% to 90% were placed in the genetic ancestry cluster associated with self-reported Caucasian donors. Alongside the repertoire data, information on donor age, sex, ethnicity and CMV serostatus was compiled. All discovery cohort repertoires had been generated using a single sequencing platform. The study used immunosequencing to profile the T cell repertoires of approximately 630 subjects and linked those repertoires to cytomegalovirus serostatus. Rather than using new phenotypic data, the later analysis identified candidate immune exposures from TCR beta sequences and from how often those sequences occurred across donors. A later genetic analysis took genome-wide SNP genotypes for about three fifths of the roughly 700 donors and used that subset as a discovery cohort. A later analysis re-analyzed previously published TCR beta repertoires from 666 donors and added high-resolution HLA genotyping to study TCR occurrence patterns.

Here is what the overall study found, with its caveats: Most CMV-associated TCR beta chains appeared to be HLA-restricted in a later analysis, and the HLA associations seemed to be driven largely by CMV exposure. A later analysis associated approximately 17,000 TCR beta sequences with specific HLA alleles at a false discovery rate of 0.05. Compared with equally common non-associated chains, HLA-associated TCR beta chains in a later analysis were more clonally expanded and had lower generation probabilities. The classifier was reported to diagnose cytomegalovirus status with high specificity and sensitivity in both the original cohort and the validation cohort. According to a later analysis, TCR association rates differed among HLA loci, with DRB1 alleles showing the most associated TCRs and HLA-C alleles showing the fewest. In the study, some 180 TCR beta chains were listed as associated with cytomegalovirus. V-gene and J-gene trimming of TCR beta chains was associated with a missense DCLRE1C variant in a later genetic analysis, and the association was replicated in an independent cohort. Most TCR sequences were seen in very few donors, while some public TCRs were found in many individuals. Because HLA typing was unavailable for some donors at each locus, only the typed subset was used in association tests. The 87-base-pair reads could not distinguish some IMGT-functional V segments, including TRBV6-2 and TRBV6-3, so those segments were excluded. According to a later analysis, parvovirus B19, influenza, CMV and Epstein-Barr virus appeared linked to several top co-occurrence clusters. In an earlier analysis of a few hundred of the donors, most TCR beta V segments were observed in productive rearrangements about 87% or about 30% of the time, broadly matching IMGT annotations. The earlier analysis of approximately 590 of the donors excluded roughly 17 rarely observed V segments, including chromosome 9 orphons, because counts were too low. Compared with the roughly 670-donor mean, donors in an Asian-associated ancestry cluster had fewer N-insertions in productive TCRs, according to a later genetic analysis. Assigning TCR associations to individual alleles was difficult when HLA alleles, especially DR and DQ, strongly co-occurred. A further reported finding was that TCR beta sequences accurately predicted the HLA-A and HLA-B alleles for most subjects in the first cohort. According to the authors, the approach could potentially be generalized to other disease states and immunological phenotypes. This cohort had only TCR beta chains sequenced, and the lack of alpha or paired-chain data limited which features could be detected. CMV serostatus was the only immune exposure information available for the cohort. A cluster of highly shared sequence variants was judged likely to represent a technical artifact of the sequencing pipeline. Linkage disequilibrium might explain the correlated functional status among segregating V segments, but an unknown experimental factor could not be excluded. A few of the identified cytomegalovirus-associated TCR beta chains were confirmed in vitro to be specific for cytomegalovirus antigens. The presence/absence analyses assumed that sequencing depth was roughly uniform across donors, and that assumption may not be true.

A word on this clone: This receptor's antigen is unknown. Per-base quality was not reported, and no clone a single base away is much larger than it.

V is shortened by 7 bases, J by 0 bases, and the region joining them spans 12 bases. From a lookup of the germline V gene, CDR1 and CDR2 are SQVTM and ANQGSEA. The CDR3 goes from the cysteine to the phenylalanine over 13 residues. CDR3 DNA only is kept here, 39 bases in frame from base 1. The cohort comprised some 730 healthy bone marrow donors. At the time of sampling, all cohort members were nominally healthy, though unrecorded immune exposures were likely present. The donor tested CMV seropositive and was one of the 289 seropositive cohort members. A peripheral blood sample was collected from each donor, and TCR beta sequencing was performed on peripheral blood mononuclear cells. Genomic DNA extraction from the blood cell samples was performed with the Qiagen DNeasy Blood Extraction Kit. Library creation used the immunoSEQ multiplex PCR assay. For the multiplex PCR, a mixture combining 60 forward primers for TCR Vbeta segments and 13 reverse primers for TCR Jbeta segments was used. Amplification of the CDR3 region of rearranged TCR beta genes was performed with a multiplex PCR assay on genomic DNA. The Illumina HiSeq System was used to sequence the amplified TCR beta libraries as 87-base-pair reads. Per the source publication's procedure: A later analysis counted some 80 million unique TCR beta chains across the 550 to 800 repertoires, and roughly 10 million of these chains were shared by at least two donors. To remove PCR and sequencing errors, raw reads were error-corrected and collapsed into unique sequences using a nearest-neighbor algorithm that merged closely related sequences. Alignment of CDR3 sequences to IMGT reference sequences was used to assign V, D and J gene segments. For a sequence to be retained, at least a six-nucleotide match to both a V gene segment and a J gene segment was required. Rearrangements were called productive when the CDR3 lacked stop codons and stayed in frame with V and J; all others were non-productive. Following IMGT convention, CDR3 was defined as the stretch from the second conserved V-encoded cysteine up to the conserved J-encoded phenylalanine. Sequences without an unambiguous match to a single V gene segment were excluded from the earlier analysis of about 630 of the donors. An earlier analysis of roughly 590 of the donors called V segments functional above 56.7% productive rearrangements and segregating when the between-donor standard deviation exceeded 5%. To diagnose cytomegalovirus status from the catalog of TCR beta chain sequences, a statistical classification framework was built. In a later analysis, V and J genes were assigned by comparing TCR nucleotide sequences against IMGT/GENE-DB human TR gene sequences. The TCRdist pipeline was used in a later analysis to assign CDR3 sequences and most-parsimonious VDJ recombination scenarios. In a later analysis, each TCR beta chain was defined by its CDR3 amino acid sequence together with its V-gene family, and reads lacking a unique V-gene family were excluded. To address suspected cross-contamination and a sequencing artifact, a later analysis removed around 590 highly shared, low-generation-probability nucleotide sequences. A later analysis calculated a clonal expansion index for each public chain from normalized within-repertoire ranks of inferred template counts. In a later analysis, generation probabilities were computed with a VDJ recombination model fitted to out-of-frame rearrangements, and the resulting probabilities were checked against IGoR. In a later analysis, hypergeometric tests were used to score TCR-TCR, TCR-HLA and TCR-CMV co-occurrence, with a repertoire-size bias correction applied to TCR pairs. False discovery rates were estimated in a later analysis by permuting HLA or CMV assignments 20 times. In a later analysis, co-occurring TCRs were grouped using DBSCAN, and TCRdist sequence similarity was added for clustering within HLA-allele-positive subsets. Co-occurrence clustering excluded repertoires with fewer than 30,000 or more than 120,000 public chains, plus five with anomalous nucleotide sharing. Held by TCRdb, this immuneACCESS table contains in-frame sequences only and omits some clones. Under half of the omission traces to an unresolved V gene where checked; the cause of the rest is unknown. V and J calls and clone size are copied from that table; D and trimming were computed from the DNA. This sample lists roughly 120,000 clones; around 77% were detected once. The ten most abundant clones make up around 4.9% of the sample.

Recombination linked TRBV29-1 to TRBJ1-1, with TRBD1 tentatively as D gene (5 bases match). Sequenced: PBMCs. The TCR originated in a man between 50 and 59 years old in good health and CMV-seropositive. This receptor carries the CDR3 CSAVQGLNTEAFF. The sequence in DNA is TGCAGCGCCGTCCAGGGATTGAACACTGAAGCTTTCTTT. The full variable domain, completed from the reference TRBV29-1 and TRBJ1-1 proteins outside the CDR3, reads SAVISQKPSRDICQRGTSLTIQCQVDSQVTMMFWYRQQPGQSLTLIATANQGSEATYESGFVIDKFPISRPNLTFSTLTVSNMSPEDSSIYLCSAVQGLNTEAFFGQGTRLTVV.